This T cell receptor (beta chain) was found in a study of cytomegalovirus exposure and HLA in healthy donors. Notes on the study in general: Roughly even sequencing depth across donors was the assumption behind the presence/absence analyses. TRBV6-2, TRBV6-3 and other indistinguishable V segments were excluded. Association of fewer than 20,000 TCR beta sequences with HLA alleles was found at 0.05 false discovery rate in a later analysis. The study designated 150 or so TCR beta chains cytomegalovirus-associated.

The study ran its PCR with 60 Vbeta and 13 Jbeta primers. Using immunoSEQ multiplex PCR, the repertoire was profiled, and TCRdb retains in-frame clones only, with some absent. Its table lists 30,000 to 40,000 clones. To note about this clone: Its target is unknown.

V shed 2 bases and J 6 bases; nucleotides not matched to a gene: 6. From germline, CDR1 is LGHNA and CDR2 YNFKEQ. The CDR3 loop spans 16 amino acids. This clonotype originated in a woman in her forties in good health and CMV-seropositive. This sequence joins TRBV4-2 and TRBJ2-4; 11 bases line up with TRBD2. The sequencing sample was made of PBMCs. CDR3 in amino acids: CASSQILGTSGNIQYF. The CDR3 DNA sequence: TGTGCCAGCAGCCAAATTCTGGGGACTAGCGGAAACATTCAGTACTTC.